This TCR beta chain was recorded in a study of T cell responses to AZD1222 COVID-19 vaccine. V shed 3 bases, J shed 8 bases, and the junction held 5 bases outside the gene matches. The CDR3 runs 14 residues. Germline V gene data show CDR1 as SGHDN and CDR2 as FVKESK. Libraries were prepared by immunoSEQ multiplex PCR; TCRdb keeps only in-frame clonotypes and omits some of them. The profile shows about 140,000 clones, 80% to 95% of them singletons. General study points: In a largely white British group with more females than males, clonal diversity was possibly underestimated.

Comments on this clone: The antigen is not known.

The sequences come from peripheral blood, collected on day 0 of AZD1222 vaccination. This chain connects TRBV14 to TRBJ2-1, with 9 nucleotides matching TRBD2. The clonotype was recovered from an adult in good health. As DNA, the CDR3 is TGTGCCAGCAGCCACGCGGGAGGGCCGGATGAGCAGTTCTTC. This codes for CASSHAGGPDEQFF.